These 10 T cell receptor beta chains came from one sample sequenced in a study of OX40 agonist ivuxolimab in advanced cancers. Only in-frame clones appear in the TCRdb table, and some are missing; sequencing was by immunoSEQ multiplex PCR. Of 45,000 or so clones listed, roughly 82% were seen once; the top ten hold about 2%. The source was CD4+ or CD8+ T cells sorted from blood, collected in a trial of the OX40 agonist ivuxolimab. These receptors were taken from an adult with an advanced solid tumor such as melanoma, head and neck, liver or kidney cancer.

The chain recombines TRBV5-6 with TRBJ1-4; D remains ambiguous. The CDR3 consists of 14 residues. Germline CDR1 SGHDT, CDR2 YYEEEE. The ends were cut back, 0 bases at V and 1 base at J, with 4 bases in the middle. The CDR3 bases are TGTGCCAGCAGCTTGGTAGAAACTAATGAAAAACTGTTTTTT. Translation: CASSLVETNEKLFF.

This clone has more than one count but fewer than ten. V usage is TRBV25-1 and J usage is TRBJ2-7; TRBD1 is a possible D gene (7 bases). The V gene's germline CDR1 is MGHDK and CDR2 SYGVNS. With 2 bases removed from V and 5 bases from J, the gap between germline ends came to 13 bases. The CDR3 is made up of 14 amino acids. CDR3 coding DNA: TGTGCCAGCAGTGAAGCGGGACAGTTCCACGAGCAGTACTTC. Amino acid sequence: CASSEAGQFHEQYF.

This chain connects TRBV7-2 to TRBJ2-3, with D possibly TRBD2 on 5 matching bases. With 5 bases removed from V and 2 bases from J, the gap between germline ends came to 17 bases. CDR3 length: 16 amino acids. Germline loops: CDR1 SGHTA, CDR2 FQGNSA. DNA of the CDR3: TGTGCCAGCAGCCGGGCCGGAGGAGAACACACAGATACGCAGTATTTT. Its translation: CASSRAGGEHTDTQYF.

The chain uses TRBV9 and TRBJ2-7; 8 bases fit TRBD1. Looked up from germline, CDR1 is SGDLS and CDR2 is YYNGEE. This CDR3 has 14 amino acids. The ends lost 4 bases at V and 2 bases at J; junction bases unmatched: 5. The CDR3 DNA reads as TGTGCCAGCAGCCTGGGACAGGATACCTACGAGCAGTACTTC. The encoded protein is CASSLGQDTYEQYF.

The V gene is TRBV10-3, the J gene TRBJ1-1, with D possibly matching TRBD1 (5 bases). This CDR3 has 14 residues. CDR1 and CDR2 from the germline V gene are ENHRY and SYGVKD. The V end lost 7 bases, the J end lost 3 bases, and 15 bases lay between the germline ends. The CDR3 region is CAITSWGGDTEAFF. CDR3 DNA: TGTGCCATCACCTCATGGGGGGGGGACACTGAAGCTTTCTTT.

This rearrangement joins TRBV11-2 to TRBJ1-6; D call uncertain. V dropped 5 bases and J dropped 9 bases, with 11 bases sitting between them. This CDR3 is 13 amino acids long. Looked up from germline, CDR1 is SGHAT and CDR2 is FQNNGV. The CDR3 DNA reads as TGTGCCAGCAGCCCCCTGGGCGGTTCACCCCTCCACTTT. Its translation is CASSPLGGSPLHF.

The rearrangement joins TRBV28 to TRBJ1-1; maybe TRBD1 (6 bases). Germline V lookup: CDR1 MDHEN, CDR2 SYDVKM. This CDR3 region has 16 residues. Between the trimmed V and J ends, which lost 5 bases and 2 bases, there was a span of 18 bases. The CDR3 loop is CASSALGRTENTEAFF. The CDR3 nucleotides are TGTGCCAGCAGTGCGTTGGGCAGGACAGAAAACACTGAAGCTTTCTTT.

The J gene is TRBJ1-6, the V gene TRBV11-2, with D possibly TRBD1 on 5 matching bases. CDR1 is SGHAT and CDR2 is FQNNGV in the germline V gene. CDR3 length equals 15 residues. The V end lost 3 bases, the J end lost 9 bases, and 15 bases lay between the germline ends. DNA for the CDR3: TGTGCCAGCAGCTTTAGTCCAGGGATAAGTTCACCCCTCCACTTT. It translates to CASSFSPGISSPLHF.

The table lists this clone with a few counts. This chain links TRBV6-6 with TRBJ2-7; 10 nucleotides align to TRBD1. The germline V gene has CDR1 MNHNY and CDR2 SVGAGI (reference sequence). Trimming at V came to 6 bases and at J to 4 bases, leaving 6 bases not matched to a gene. CDR3 length: 14 amino acids. The DNA for the CDR3 is TGTGCCAGCAGACCCCGGGACAGGGGATACGAGCAGTACTTC. This sequence encodes CASRPRDRGYEQYF.

The rearrangement joins TRBV19 to TRBJ1-5, with D possibly matching TRBD1 (6 bases). The CDR3 is 14 amino acids. Per germline, CDR1 LNHDA and CDR2 SQIVND (reference sequence). V was pared by 5 bases and J by 7 bases, with 15 bases between. CDR3 coding DNA: TGTGCCAGTAGTGAAACAGGGTTCGGGCAGCCCCAGCATTTT. The encoded protein is CASSETGFGQPQHF.